The T cell receptor (beta chain) under discussion was sequenced for a study of control samples from healthy donors and cancer patients. This table comes from immunoSEQ multiplex PCR, and its TCRdb copy is limited to in-frame clones, with some not included. The table lists approximately 70,000 clones, just over 90% of them singletons. Between the trimmed V and J ends, which lost 3 bases and 9 bases, there was a span of 23 bases. The length of the CDR3 is 16 residues. CDR1 is KGHSY, CDR2 FQNENV, per germline. The gene calls are TRBV16 and TRBJ1-2, with D uncertain. This clonotype was obtained from a woman between 45 and 65 years old with colorectal cancer. Sequences were obtained from PBMCs. Here the CDR3 reads CASSHRINAVDTSYTF. DNA of the CDR3: TGTGCCAGCAGCCACCGAATCAATGCAGTGGATACTAGCTACACCTTC. The full variable domain, completed using reference TRBV16 and TRBJ1-2, is GEEVAQTPKHLVRGEGQKAKLYCAPIKGHSYVFWYQQVLKNEFKFLISFQNENVFDETGMPKERFSAKCLPNSPCSLEIQATKLEDSAVYFCASSHRINAVDTSYTFGSGTRLTVV.